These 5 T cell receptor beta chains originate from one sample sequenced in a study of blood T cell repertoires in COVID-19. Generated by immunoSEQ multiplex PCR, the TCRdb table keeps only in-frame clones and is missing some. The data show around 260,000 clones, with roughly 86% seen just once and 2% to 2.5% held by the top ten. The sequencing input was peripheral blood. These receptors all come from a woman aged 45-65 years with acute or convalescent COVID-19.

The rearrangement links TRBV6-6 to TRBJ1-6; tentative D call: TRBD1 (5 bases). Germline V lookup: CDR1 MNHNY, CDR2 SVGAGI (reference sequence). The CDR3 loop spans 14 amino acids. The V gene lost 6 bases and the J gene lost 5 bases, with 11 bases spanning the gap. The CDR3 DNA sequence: TGTGCCAGCAGAACCACAGGAGATAATTCACCCCTCCACTTT. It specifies CASRTTGDNSPLHF.

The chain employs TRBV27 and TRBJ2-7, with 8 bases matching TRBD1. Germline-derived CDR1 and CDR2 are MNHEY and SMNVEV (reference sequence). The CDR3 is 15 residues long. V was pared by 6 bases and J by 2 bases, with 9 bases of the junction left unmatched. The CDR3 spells CASRTGQGVPYEQYF. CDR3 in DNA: TGTGCCAGCAGAACTGGACAGGGAGTCCCCTACGAGCAGTACTTC.

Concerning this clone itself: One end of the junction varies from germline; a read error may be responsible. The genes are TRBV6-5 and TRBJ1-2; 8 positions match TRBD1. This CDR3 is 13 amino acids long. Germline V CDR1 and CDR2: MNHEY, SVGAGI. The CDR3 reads CASSDSGGWGYTF. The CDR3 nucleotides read TGTGCCAGCAGTGACTCAGGGGGCTGGGGCTACACCTTC.

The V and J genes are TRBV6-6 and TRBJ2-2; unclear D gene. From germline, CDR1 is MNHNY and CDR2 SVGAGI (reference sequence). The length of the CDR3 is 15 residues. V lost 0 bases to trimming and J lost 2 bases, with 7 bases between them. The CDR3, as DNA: TGTGCCAGCAGTTACTCGCCTAGAAACACCGGGGAGCTGTTTTTT. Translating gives CASSYSPRNTGELFF.

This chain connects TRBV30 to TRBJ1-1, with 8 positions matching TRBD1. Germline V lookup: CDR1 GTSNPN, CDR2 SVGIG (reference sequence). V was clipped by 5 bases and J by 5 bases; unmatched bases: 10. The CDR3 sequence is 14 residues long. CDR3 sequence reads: CAWDPTGEQTEAFF. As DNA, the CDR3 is TGTGCCTGGGACCCGACAGGGGAACAGACTGAAGCTTTCTTT.